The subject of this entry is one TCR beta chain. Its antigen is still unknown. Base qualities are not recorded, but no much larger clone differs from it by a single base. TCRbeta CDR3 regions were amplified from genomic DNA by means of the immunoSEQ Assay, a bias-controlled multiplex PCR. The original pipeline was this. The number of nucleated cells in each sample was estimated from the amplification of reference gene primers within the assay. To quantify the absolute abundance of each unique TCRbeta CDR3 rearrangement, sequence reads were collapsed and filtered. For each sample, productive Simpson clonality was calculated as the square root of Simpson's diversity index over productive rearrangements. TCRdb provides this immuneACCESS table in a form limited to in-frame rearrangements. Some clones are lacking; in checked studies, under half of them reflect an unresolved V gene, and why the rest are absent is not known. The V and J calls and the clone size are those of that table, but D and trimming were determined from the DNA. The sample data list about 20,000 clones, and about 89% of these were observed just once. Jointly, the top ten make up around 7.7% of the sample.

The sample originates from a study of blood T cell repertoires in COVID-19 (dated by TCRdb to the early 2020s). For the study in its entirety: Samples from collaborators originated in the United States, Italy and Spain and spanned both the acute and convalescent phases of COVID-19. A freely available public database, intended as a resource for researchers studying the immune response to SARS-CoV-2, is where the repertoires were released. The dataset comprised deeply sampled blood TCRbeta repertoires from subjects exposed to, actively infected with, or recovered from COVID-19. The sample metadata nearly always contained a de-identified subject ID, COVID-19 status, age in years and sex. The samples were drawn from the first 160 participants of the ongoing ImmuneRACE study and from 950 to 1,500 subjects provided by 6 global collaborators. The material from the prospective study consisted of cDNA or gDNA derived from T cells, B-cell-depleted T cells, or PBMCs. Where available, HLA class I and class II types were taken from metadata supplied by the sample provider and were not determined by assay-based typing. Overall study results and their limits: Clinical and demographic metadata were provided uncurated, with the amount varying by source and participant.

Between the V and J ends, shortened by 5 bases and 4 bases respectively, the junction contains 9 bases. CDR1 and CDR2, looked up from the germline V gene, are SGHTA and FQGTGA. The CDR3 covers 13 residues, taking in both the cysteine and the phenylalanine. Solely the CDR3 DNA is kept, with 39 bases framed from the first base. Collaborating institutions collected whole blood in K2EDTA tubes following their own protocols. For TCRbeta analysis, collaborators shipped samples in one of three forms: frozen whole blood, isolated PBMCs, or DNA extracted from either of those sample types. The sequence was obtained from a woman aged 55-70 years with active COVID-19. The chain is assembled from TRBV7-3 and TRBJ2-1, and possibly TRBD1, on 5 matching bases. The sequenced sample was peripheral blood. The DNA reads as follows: TGTGCCAGCAGCCCTACAGGTTACAATGAGCAGTTCTTC. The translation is CASSPTGYNEQFF.